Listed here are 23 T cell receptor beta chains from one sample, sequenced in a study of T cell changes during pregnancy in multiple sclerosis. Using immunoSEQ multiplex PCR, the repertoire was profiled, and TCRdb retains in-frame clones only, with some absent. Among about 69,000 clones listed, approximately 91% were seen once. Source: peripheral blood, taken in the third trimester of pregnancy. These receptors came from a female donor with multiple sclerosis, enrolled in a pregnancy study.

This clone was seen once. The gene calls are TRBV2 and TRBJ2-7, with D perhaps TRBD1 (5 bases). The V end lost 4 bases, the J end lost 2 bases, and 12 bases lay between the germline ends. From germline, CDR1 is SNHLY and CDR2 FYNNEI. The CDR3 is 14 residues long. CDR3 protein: CASSAQVAAYEQYF. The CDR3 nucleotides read TGTGCCAGCAGTGCACAGGTCGCAGCCTACGAGCAGTACTTC. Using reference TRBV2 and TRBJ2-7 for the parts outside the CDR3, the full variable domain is EPEVTQTPSHQVTQMGQEVILRCVPISNHLYFYWYRQILGQKVEFLVSFYNNEISEKSEIFDDQFSVERPDGSNFTLKIRSTKLEDSAMYFCASSAQVAAYEQYFGPGTRLTVT.

CDR3 amino acids: CASSRGETGGDQPQHF. The CDR3, as DNA: TGCGCCAGCAGTCGGGGGGAGACAGGGGGCGATCAGCCCCAGCATTTT. The chain joins TRBV10-2 to TRBJ1-5, with 10 bases that match TRBD1. Germline V CDR1 and CDR2: WSHSY, SAAADI. V was pared by 5 bases and J by 5 bases, with 9 bases of the junction left unmatched. The CDR3 has 16 amino acids.

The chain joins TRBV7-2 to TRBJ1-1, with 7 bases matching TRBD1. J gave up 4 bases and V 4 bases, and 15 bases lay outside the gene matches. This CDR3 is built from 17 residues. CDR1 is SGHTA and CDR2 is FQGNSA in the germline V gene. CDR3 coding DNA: TGTGCCAGCAGCTCATACAGGGGATTTCTGGGTGGCACTGAAGCTTTCTTT. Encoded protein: CASSSYRGFLGGTEAFF.

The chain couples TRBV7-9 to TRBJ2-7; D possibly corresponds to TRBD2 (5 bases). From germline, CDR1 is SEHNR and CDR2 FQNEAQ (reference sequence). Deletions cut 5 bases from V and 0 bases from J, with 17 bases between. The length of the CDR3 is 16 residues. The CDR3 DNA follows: TGTGCCAGCAGCCCGCCCAATAGCGAGATCTCCTACGAGCAGTACTTC. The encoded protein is CASSPPNSEISYEQYF.

The CDR3 protein is CASSLRGPSYNEQFF. The CDR3 region has the DNA TGTGCCAGCAGCCTCAGGGGGCCTTCCTACAATGAGCAGTTCTTC. The gene calls are TRBV13 and TRBJ2-1; 8 bases align to TRBD1. Per the germline V gene, CDR1 is PRHDT and CDR2 is FYEKMQ (reference sequence). V shed 5 bases and J 1 base; nucleotides not matched to a gene: 4. The CDR3 runs 15 residues. The whole variable domain, filled in from reference TRBV13 and TRBJ2-1, reads AAGVIQSPRHLIKEKRETATLKCYPIPRHDTVYWYQQGPGQDPQFLISFYEKMQSDKGSIPDRFSAQQFSDYHSELNMSSLELGDSALYFCASSLRGPSYNEQFFGPGTRLTVL.

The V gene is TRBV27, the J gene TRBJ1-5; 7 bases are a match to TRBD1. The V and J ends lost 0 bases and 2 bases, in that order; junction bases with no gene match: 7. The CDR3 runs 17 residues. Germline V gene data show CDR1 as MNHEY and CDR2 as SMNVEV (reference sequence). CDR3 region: CASSLSRGGAGNQPQHF. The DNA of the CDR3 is TGTGCCAGCAGTTTATCGAGAGGGGGCGCGGGCAATCAGCCCCAGCATTTT.

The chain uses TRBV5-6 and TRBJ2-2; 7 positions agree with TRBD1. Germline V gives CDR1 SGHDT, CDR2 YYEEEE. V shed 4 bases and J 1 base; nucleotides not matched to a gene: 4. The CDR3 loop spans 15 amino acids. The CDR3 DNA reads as TGTGCCAGCAGCACCTGGACAGGGAACACCGGGGAGCTGTTTTTT. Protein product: CASSTWTGNTGELFF.

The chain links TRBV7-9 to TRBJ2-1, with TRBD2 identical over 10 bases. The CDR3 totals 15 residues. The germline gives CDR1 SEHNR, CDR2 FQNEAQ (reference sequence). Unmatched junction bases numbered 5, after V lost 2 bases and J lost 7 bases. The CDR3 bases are TGTGCCAGCAGCTTACTAGCGGGGGCCCCAAATGAGCAGTTCTTC. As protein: CASSLLAGAPNEQFF.

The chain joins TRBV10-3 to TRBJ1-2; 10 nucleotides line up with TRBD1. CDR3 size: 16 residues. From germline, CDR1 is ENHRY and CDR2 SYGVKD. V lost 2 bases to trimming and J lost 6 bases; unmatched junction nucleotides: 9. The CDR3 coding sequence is TGTGCCATCAGTGAGCTACGACAGGGGGCTAGGGATGGCTACACCTTC. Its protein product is CAISELRQGARDGYTF.

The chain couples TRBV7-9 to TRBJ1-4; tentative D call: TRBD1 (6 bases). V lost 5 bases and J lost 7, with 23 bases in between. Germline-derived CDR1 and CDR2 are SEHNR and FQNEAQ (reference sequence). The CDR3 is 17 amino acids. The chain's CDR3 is CASSLNNRVSMGEKLFF. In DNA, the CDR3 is TGTGCCAGCAGCCTAAACAACAGGGTTTCGATGGGTGAAAAACTGTTTTTT. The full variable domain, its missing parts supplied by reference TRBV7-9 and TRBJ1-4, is DTGVSQNPRHKITKRGQNVTFRCDPISEHNRLYWYRQTLGQGPEFLTYFQNEAQLEKSRLLSDRFSAERPKGSFSTLEIQRTEQGDSAMYLCASSLNNRVSMGEKLFFGSGTQLSVL.

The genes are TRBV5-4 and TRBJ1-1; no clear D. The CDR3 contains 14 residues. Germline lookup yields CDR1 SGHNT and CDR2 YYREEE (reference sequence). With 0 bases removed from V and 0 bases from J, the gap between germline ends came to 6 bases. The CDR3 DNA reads TGTGCCAGCAGCTTGGGCGGAATGAACACTGAAGCTTTCTTT. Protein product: CASSLGGMNTEAFF.

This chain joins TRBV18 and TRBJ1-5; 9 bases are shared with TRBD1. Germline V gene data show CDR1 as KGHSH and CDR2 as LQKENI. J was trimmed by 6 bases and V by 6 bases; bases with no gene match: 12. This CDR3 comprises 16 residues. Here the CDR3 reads CASSQTMGQGPQPQHF. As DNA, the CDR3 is TGTGCCAGCTCCCAGACTATGGGACAGGGACCTCAGCCCCAGCATTTT.

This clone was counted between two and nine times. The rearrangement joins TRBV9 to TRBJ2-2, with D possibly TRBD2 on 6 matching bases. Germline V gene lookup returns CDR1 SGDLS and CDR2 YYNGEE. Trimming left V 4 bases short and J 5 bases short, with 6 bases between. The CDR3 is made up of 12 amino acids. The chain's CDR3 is CASSRGTGELFF. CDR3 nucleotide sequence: TGTGCCAGCAGCCGGGGGACCGGGGAGCTGTTTTTT.

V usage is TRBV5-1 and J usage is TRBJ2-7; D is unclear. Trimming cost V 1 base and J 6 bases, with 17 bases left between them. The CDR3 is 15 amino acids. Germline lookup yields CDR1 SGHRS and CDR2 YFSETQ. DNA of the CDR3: TGCGCCAGCAGCTTGAGCGCCCTGAGCCCCTTCGAGCAGTACTTC. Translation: CASSLSALSPFEQYF.

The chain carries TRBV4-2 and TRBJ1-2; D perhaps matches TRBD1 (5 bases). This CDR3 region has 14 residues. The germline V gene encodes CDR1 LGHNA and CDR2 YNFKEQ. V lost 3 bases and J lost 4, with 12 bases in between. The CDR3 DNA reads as TGTGCCAGCAGCCAGACATTGACAGTCTATGGCTACACCTTC. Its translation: CASSQTLTVYGYTF.

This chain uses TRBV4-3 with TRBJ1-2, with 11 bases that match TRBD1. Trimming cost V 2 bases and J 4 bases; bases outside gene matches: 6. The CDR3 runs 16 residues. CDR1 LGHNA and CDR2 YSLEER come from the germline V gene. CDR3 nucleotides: TGCGCCAGCAGCCAATCCACCGGGACAGGGGGCTATGGCTACACCTTC. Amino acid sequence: CASSQSTGTGGYGYTF.

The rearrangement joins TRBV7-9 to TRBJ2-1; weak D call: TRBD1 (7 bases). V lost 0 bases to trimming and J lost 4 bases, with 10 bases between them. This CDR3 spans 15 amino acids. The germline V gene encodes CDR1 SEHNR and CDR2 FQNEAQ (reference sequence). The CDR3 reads CASSLAGGQYNEQFF. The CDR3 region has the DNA TGTGCCAGCAGCTTAGCGGGGGGACAGTACAATGAGCAGTTCTTC.

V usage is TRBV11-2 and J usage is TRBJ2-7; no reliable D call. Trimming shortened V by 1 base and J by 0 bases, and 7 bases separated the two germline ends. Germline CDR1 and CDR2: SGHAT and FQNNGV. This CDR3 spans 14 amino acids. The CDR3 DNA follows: TGTGCCAGCAGCTTAGGGGCAGGCTCCTACGAGCAGTACTTC. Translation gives CASSLGAGSYEQYF.

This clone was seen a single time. The CDR3 region is CASRRQGARGYTF. CDR3 bases: TGTGCCAGCAGGCGACAGGGGGCGCGTGGCTACACCTTC. The chain links TRBV6-5 to TRBJ1-2; 10 bases map to TRBD1. Germline V gene data show CDR1 as MNHEY and CDR2 as SVGAGI. CDR3 size: 13 residues. J was trimmed by 7 bases and V by 6 bases; bases with no gene match: 5.

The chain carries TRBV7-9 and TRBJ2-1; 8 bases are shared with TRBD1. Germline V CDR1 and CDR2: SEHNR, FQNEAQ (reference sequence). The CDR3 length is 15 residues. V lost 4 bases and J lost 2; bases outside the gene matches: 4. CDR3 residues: CASSSRDRPYNEQFF. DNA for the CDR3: TGTGCCAGCAGCTCCCGGGACAGGCCCTACAATGAGCAGTTCTTC. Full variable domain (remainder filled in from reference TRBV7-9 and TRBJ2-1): DTGVSQNPRHKITKRGQNVTFRCDPISEHNRLYWYRQTLGQGPEFLTYFQNEAQLEKSRLLSDRFSAERPKGSFSTLEIQRTEQGDSAMYLCASSSRDRPYNEQFFGPGTRLTVL.

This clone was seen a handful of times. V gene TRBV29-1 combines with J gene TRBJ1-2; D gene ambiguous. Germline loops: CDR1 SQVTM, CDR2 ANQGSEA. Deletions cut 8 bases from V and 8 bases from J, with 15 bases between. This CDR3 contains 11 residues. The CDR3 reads CSSPSGRGYTF. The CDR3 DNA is TGCAGCTCTCCCTCGGGTCGGGGCTACACCTTC.

The CDR3 nucleotides read TGTGCCGGAGAGAGAAGGACAGGGAAGGACACCATATATTTT. It translates to CAGERRTGKDTIYF. V and J are TRBV5-8 and TRBJ1-3; the match to TRBD1 covers 8 bases. The V segment lost 10 bases and the J segment 8 bases; nucleotides outside the gene matches: 14. Germline V gene data show CDR1 as SGHTS and CDR2 as YDEGEE. The CDR3 consists of 14 residues. Looking up the rest from reference TRBV5-8 and TRBJ1-3 gives the full variable domain: EAGVTQSPTHLIKTRGQQATLRCSPISGHTSVYWYQQALGLGLQFLLWYDEGEERNRGNFPPRFSGRQFPNYSSELNVNALELEDSALYLCAGERRTGKDTIYFGEGSWLTVV.

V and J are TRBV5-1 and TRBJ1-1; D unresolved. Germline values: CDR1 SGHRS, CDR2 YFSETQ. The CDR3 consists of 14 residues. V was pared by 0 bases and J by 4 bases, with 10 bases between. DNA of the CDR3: TGCGCCAGCAGCTTGGTTGGGGAGGGCACTGAAGCTTTCTTT. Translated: CASSLVGEGTEAFF. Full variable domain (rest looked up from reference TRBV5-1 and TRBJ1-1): KAGVTQTPRYLIKTRGQQVTLSCSPISGHRSVSWYQQTPGQGLQFLFEYFSETQRNKGNFPGRFSGRQFSNSRSEMNVSTLELGDSALYLCASSLVGEGTEAFFGQGTRLTVV.